Presented here are 9 T cell receptor beta chains from one specimen sequenced in a study of blood T cells in healthy people across ages. Through a sample-barcoded 5' primer and a J-beta primer mix, a second PCR was run for roughly 7 to 11 cycles. MiXCR was run by TCRdb on the 5' RACE reads, yielding one entry per CDR3 protein. The data show about 1.6 million distinct CDR3 sequences, with about 31% seen just once and about 11% held by the top ten. Material for sequencing was blood. The receptors derive from a woman aged 25-40 years in good health.

This clonotype has more than one count but fewer than ten. V and J are TRBV28 and TRBJ2-2, with 9 bases that match TRBD1. The length of the CDR3 is 14 residues. CDR1 is MDHEN and CDR2 is SYDVKM in the germline V gene. J gave up 3 bases and V 9 bases, and 5 bases lay outside the gene matches. For the CDR3, the DNA is TGTGCCAGTATCACAGGGGGCGACACCGGGGAGCTGTTTTTT. This codes for CASITGGDTGELFF. The whole variable domain, filled in from reference TRBV28 and TRBJ2-2, reads DVKVTQSSRYLVKRTGEKVFLECVQDMDHENMFWYRQDPGLGLRLIYFSYDVKMKEKGDIPEGYSVSREKKERFSLILESASTNQTSMYLCASITGGDTGELFFGEGSRLTVL.

V gene TRBV28 combines with J gene TRBJ2-7; 10 bases align to TRBD2. CDR1 and CDR2 from the germline V gene are MDHEN and SYDVKM. Trimming removed 8 bases from V and 5 bases from J; junction bases left unmatched: 6. The CDR3 has 13 amino acids. The CDR3 bases are TGTGCCAGCGGAGCGGGAGGGATCGACGAGCAGTACTTC. Protein: CASGAGGIDEQYF.

This chain links TRBV30 with TRBJ2-7; possible D gene TRBD1, 6 bases. The CDR3 is made up of 14 amino acids. Germline values: CDR1 GTSNPN, CDR2 SVGIG (reference sequence). V lost 1 base to trimming and J lost 3 bases, with 13 bases between them. The CDR3 DNA reads as TGTGCCTGGAGTGGGCAGGGGAGAAACTACGAGCAGTACTTC. This gives the protein CAWSGQGRNYEQYF.

J is TRBJ2-2 and V is TRBV7-6; 10 positions agree with TRBD1. CDR1 is SGHVS, CDR2 FNYEAQ, per germline. V gave up 7 bases and J gave up 6 bases; unmatched junction bases: 5. The CDR3 totals 14 residues. CDR3 nucleotides: TGTGCCAGCAACGACAGGGGGCTGGCCGGGGAGCTGTTTTTT. It encodes CASNDRGLAGELFF.

This chain uses TRBV29-1 with TRBJ2-1; 15 bases agree with TRBD2. The CDR3 is made up of 20 amino acids. V gave up 0 bases and J gave up 6 bases; unmatched junction bases: 15. In germline, CDR1 is SQVTM, CDR2 ANQGSEA. The CDR3 sequence: CSVEDHRRTSGRAGCNEQFF. The CDR3 DNA is TGCAGCGTTGAAGATCACCGAAGGACTAGCGGGAGGGCCGGGTGCAATGAGCAGTTCTTC.

This clonotype was detected many times. The rearrangement joins TRBV7-8 to TRBJ2-7, with TRBD2 matching 9 bases. This CDR3 comprises 15 residues. The ends lost 5 bases at V and 1 base at J; junction bases unmatched: 6. CDR1 is SGHVS and CDR2 is FQNEAQ in the germline V gene. CDR3 sequence reads: CASSETSGLSYEQYF. Here the CDR3 DNA reads TGTGCCAGCAGCGAAACTAGCGGGCTGTCCTACGAGCAGTACTTC.

The chain uses TRBV4-1 and TRBJ1-1; unclear D gene. The CDR3 loop spans 15 amino acids. Germline V gives CDR1 MGHRA, CDR2 YSYEKL. Trimming shortened V by 1 base and J by 2 bases, and 11 bases separated the two germline ends. The CDR3 here is CASSQVVGANTEAFF. The CDR3 DNA reads as TGCGCCAGCAGCCAAGTGGTAGGCGCCAACACTGAAGCTTTCTTT.

There are a few counts of this clonotype. The genes are TRBV20-1 and TRBJ2-1; D gene unclear. The CDR3 totals 15 residues. V was pared by 3 bases and J by 0 bases, with 12 bases between. The germline V gene has CDR1 DFQATT and CDR2 SNEGSKA (reference sequence). CDR3 nucleotides: TGCAGTGCTAGTTCGAGGTTGCTCTCCTACAATGAGCAGTTCTTC. Protein product: CSASSRLLSYNEQFF.

This chain links TRBV20-1 with TRBJ2-1, with D perhaps TRBD1 (5 bases). V shed 0 bases and J shed 4 bases, with 13 bases lying between them. This CDR3 region has 15 residues. Germline V CDR1 and CDR2: DFQATT, SNEGSKA (reference sequence). CDR3: CSAREAGYAYNEQFF. The CDR3 region has the DNA TGCAGTGCTAGAGAGGCAGGGTATGCATACAATGAGCAGTTCTTC.